A single sample gave rise to the 28 T cell receptor beta chains below, sequenced in a study of blood T cell repertoires in COVID-19. Clones were sequenced by immunoSEQ multiplex PCR, and TCRdb holds only the in-frame ones, with some missing. The data show about 130,000 clones, around 85% seen once. The sequencing input was peripheral blood. The receptors derive from a woman between 50 and 59 years old with acute or convalescent COVID-19.

This chain connects TRBV19 to TRBJ1-1; unclear D gene. Trimming stripped 7 bases from V and 1 base from J, with 13 bases between. Germline V lookup: CDR1 LNHDA, CDR2 SQIVND (reference sequence). There are 14 residues in the CDR3. The CDR3 reads CASKLYRENTEAFF. The CDR3 DNA is TGTGCCAGTAAGCTTTACCGGGAGAACACTGAAGCTTTCTTT. The variable domain in full, completed from reference TRBV19 and TRBJ1-1, reads DGGITQSPKYLFRKEGQNVTLSCEQNLNHDAMYWYRQDPGQGLRLIYYSQIVNDFQKGDIAEGYSVSREKKESFPLTVTSAQKNPTAFYLCASKLYRENTEAFFGQGTRLTVV.

The CDR3 DNA follows: TGTGCCAGCAGCTCACCGGGACTAGCGGTGAATGAGCAGTTCTTC. Protein product: CASSSPGLAVNEQFF. The chain is built from TRBV7-9 and TRBJ2-1, with TRBD2 identical over 11 bases. CDR1 is SEHNR, CDR2 FQNEAQ, per germline (reference sequence). The CDR3 contains 15 residues. V lost 4 bases, J lost 7 bases, and 6 bases stayed unmatched. The variable domain in full, completed from reference TRBV7-9 and TRBJ2-1, reads DTGVSQNPRHKITKRGQNVTFRCDPISEHNRLYWYRQTLGQGPEFLTYFQNEAQLEKSRLLSDRFSAERPKGSFSTLEIQRTEQGDSAMYLCASSSPGLAVNEQFFGPGTRLTVL.

The rearrangement joins TRBV19 to TRBJ1-1, with 7 bases matching TRBD1. The CDR3 contains 16 residues. The junction had 16 bases not matched to a gene; V was cut back by 7 bases and J by 5 bases. CDR1 and CDR2 from the germline V gene are LNHDA and SQIVND (reference sequence). In DNA form, the CDR3 reads TGTGCCAGTAAGAGCGCAGGGGGGCTTCGAGGGACTGAAGCTTTCTTT. As protein: CASKSAGGLRGTEAFF.

The CDR3 DNA is TGTGCCAGTAGTCCGATCGGCGGGGTCGAACAGCCCCAGCATTTT. Protein: CASSPIGGVEQPQHF. This chain links TRBV19 with TRBJ1-5; D is undetermined. The V gene's germline CDR1 is LNHDA and CDR2 SQIVND (reference sequence). V lost 5 bases, J lost 7 bases, and 18 bases lay in between. The CDR3 covers 15 residues.

This chain connects TRBV4-1 to TRBJ2-3; 7 bases map to TRBD2. The CDR3 runs to 13 residues. Trimming at V came to 4 bases and at J to 11 bases, leaving 9 bases not matched to a gene. Germline-derived CDR1 and CDR2 are MGHRA and YSYEKL. The CDR3 nucleotides are TGCGCCAGCAGCCTCCCGAGTGGGGGGGGGCAGTATTTT. This sequence encodes CASSLPSGGGQYF.

This clone was found a few times. V and J are TRBV6-5 and TRBJ2-1, with D maybe TRBD1 (6 bases). The V gene's germline CDR1 is MNHEY and CDR2 SVGAGI. The V gene lost 6 bases and the J gene lost 4 bases, with 16 bases spanning the gap. This CDR3 has 15 residues. CDR3 DNA: TGTGCCAGCAGCCGAACCGGGACACAATACAATGAGCAGTTCTTC. Protein: CASSRTGTQYNEQFF.

The table lists this clone with a few counts. The chain employs TRBV27 and TRBJ1-3; D not resolved. CDR1 is MNHEY, CDR2 SMNVEV, per germline (reference sequence). This CDR3 region has 14 residues. V was pared by 4 bases and J by 4 bases, with 11 bases between. The CDR3 is CASSSTLWGNTIYF. The CDR3 coding sequence is TGTGCCAGCAGTTCGACTCTCTGGGGAAACACCATATATTTT.

J is TRBJ1-2 and V is TRBV7-6; D remains unclear. V shed 3 bases and J shed 8 bases, with 13 bases lying between them. The CDR3 contains 13 residues. Germline CDR1 SGHVS, CDR2 FNYEAQ. CDR3 sequence reads: CASSFGVLEGYTF. CDR3 DNA sequence: TGTGCCAGCAGCTTTGGTGTTCTTGAGGGCTACACCTTC.

The chain recombines TRBV27 with TRBJ2-1; 9 bases agree with TRBD2. The CDR3 extends over 16 amino acids. Germline trimming cut 5 bases from V and 5 bases from J; bases unmatched to any gene: 10. Germline V lookup: CDR1 MNHEY, CDR2 SMNVEV (reference sequence). CDR3 sequence reads: CASSLHSGGLNNEQFF. The CDR3 DNA follows: TGTGCCAGCAGTCTCCATAGCGGGGGTCTTAACAATGAGCAGTTCTTC.

CDR3 loop: CASSQNPGVTDTQYF. The CDR3, as DNA: TGTGCCAGCAGCCAGAACCCAGGGGTCACAGATACGCAGTATTTT. This chain uses TRBV3-1 (or the pseudogene TRBV3-2) with TRBJ2-3, with D tentatively TRBD1 (6 bases). Germline V CDR1 and CDR2: LGHDT, YNNKEL (reference sequence). The CDR3 runs to 15 residues. V shed 3 bases and J shed 2 bases, with 12 bases lying between them.

As for this clone: Other nucleotide sequences from this sample produce the same CDR3. V usage is TRBV18 and J usage is TRBJ1-1; D possibly corresponds to TRBD1 (6 bases). CDR1 and CDR2 (germline): KGHSH, LQKENI. With 0 bases removed from V and 1 base from J, the gap between germline ends came to 6 bases. The CDR3 length is 14 residues. CDR3 sequence reads: CASSPPGANTEAFF. The CDR3, as DNA: TGTGCCAGCTCACCACCGGGGGCGAACACTGAAGCTTTCTTT.

V usage is TRBV19 and J usage is TRBJ1-5, with D perhaps matching TRBD1 (5 bases). Trimming shortened V by 6 bases and J by 6 bases, and 18 bases separated the two germline ends. The V gene's germline CDR1 is LNHDA and CDR2 SQIVND (reference sequence). The CDR3 loop spans 15 amino acids. The DNA for the CDR3 is TGTGCCAGTAGCGGGGGGGTTTTGGTTTTTCAGCCCCAGCATTTT. This translates into CASSGGVLVFQPQHF. The variable domain in full, with the rest retrieved from reference TRBV19 and TRBJ1-5, is DGGITQSPKYLFRKEGQNVTLSCEQNLNHDAMYWYRQDPGQGLRLIYYSQIVNDFQKGDIAEGYSVSREKKESFPLTVTSAQKNPTAFYLCASSGGVLVFQPQHFGDGTRLSIL.

This clone was seen a few times. The chain carries TRBV6-4 and TRBJ1-2, with TRBD1 matching over 7 bases. CDR3 size: 14 residues. V was clipped by 3 bases and J by 8 bases; unmatched bases: 9. Germline assignment: CDR1 MRHNA and CDR2 SNTAGT. The CDR3 region has the DNA TGTGCCAGCAGTGATGGAGGGGGCCTCCGGGGCTACACCTTC. Translated: CASSDGGGLRGYTF.

This chain connects TRBV6-5 to TRBJ1-1; the D gene is possibly TRBD1 (5 bases). This CDR3 is built from 15 residues. Germline values: CDR1 MNHEY, CDR2 SVGAGI. V dropped 7 bases and J dropped 2 bases, with 17 bases sitting between them. CDR3 nucleotide sequence: TGTGCCAGCAAGGGCAGGGCGGCGCTCAACACTGAAGCTTTCTTT. Protein: CASKGRAALNTEAFF.

A remark on this clone: Other DNA sequences from this sample encode an identical CDR3 as well. This sequence joins TRBV5-1 and TRBJ1-2; 8 nucleotides line up with TRBD1. Germline V CDR1 and CDR2: SGHRS, YFSETQ. CDR3 length: 14 amino acids. V dropped 3 bases and J dropped 4; count of bases not matched to a gene: 5. The CDR3 DNA sequence: TGCGCCAGCAGCTCGGGGACAGGAAGCTATGGCTACACCTTC. As protein: CASSSGTGSYGYTF.

The genes are TRBV10-3 and TRBJ1-1; 7 bases match TRBD1. This CDR3 region has 14 residues. Germline-derived CDR1 and CDR2 are ENHRY and SYGVKD. With V trimmed by 8 bases and J by 5 bases, 11 bases remained unmatched. Here the CDR3 DNA reads TGTGCCATCGCGTCTGGCAGGGGGGTAACTGAAGCTTTCTTT. Residues: CAIASGRGVTEAFF.

The rearrangement joins TRBV7-9 to TRBJ1-5, with no clear D. V shed 3 bases and J shed 0 bases, with 9 bases lying between them. This CDR3 spans 15 amino acids. Germline V gene lookup returns CDR1 SEHNR and CDR2 FQNEAQ (reference sequence). The CDR3 nucleotides are TGTGCCAGCAGCTTTGGAGAGGGTAGCAATCAGCCCCAGCATTTT. Its translation: CASSFGEGSNQPQHF.

The rearrangement joins TRBV7-8 to TRBJ1-1; possibly TRBD1 for D (5 bases). The CDR3 has 13 residues. The germline V gene has CDR1 SGHVS and CDR2 FQNEAQ. The V gene lost 5 bases and the J gene lost 1 base, with 8 bases spanning the gap. CDR3 residues: CASSMDTNTEAFF. The CDR3 nucleotides are TGTGCCAGCAGCATGGACACGAACACTGAAGCTTTCTTT.

J is TRBJ2-7 and V is TRBV7-7; D is perhaps TRBD1 (7 bases). V shed 0 bases and J shed 4 bases, with 19 bases lying between them. The CDR3 totals 17 residues. Germline V gene sequence: CDR1 SSHAT, CDR2 FNYEAQ (reference sequence). This CDR3 reads CASSLAPAGGQKYEQYF. The CDR3 DNA follows: TGTGCCAGCAGCTTAGCACCCGCCGGGGGACAGAAATACGAGCAGTACTTC. Variable domain in full (rest from reference TRBV7-7 and TRBJ2-7): GAGVSQSPRYKVTKRGQDVTLRCDPISSHATLYWYQQALGQGPEFLTYFNYEAQPDKSGLPSDRFSAERPEGSISTLTIQRTEQRDSAMYRCASSLAPAGGQKYEQYFGPGTRLTVT.

The rearrangement uses TRBV19 and TRBJ1-3; a possible D gene is TRBD1 (6 bases). V lost 5 bases to trimming and J lost 2 bases, with 10 bases between them. CDR1 is LNHDA, CDR2 SQIVND, per germline (reference sequence). The CDR3 consists of 14 residues. CDR3 DNA sequence: TGTGCCAGTAGTCAGGGGTTGGCTGGAAACACCATATATTTT. Protein: CASSQGLAGNTIYF.

This chain joins TRBV6-6 and TRBJ1-3; no definite D call. V was clipped by 2 bases and J by 0 bases, with 8 bases between them. This CDR3 has 15 residues. CDR1 MNHNY and CDR2 SVGAGI come from the germline V gene (reference sequence). CDR3 DNA sequence: TGTGCCAGCAGTTACGACGGGAACTCTGGAAACACCATATATTTT. It specifies CASSYDGNSGNTIYF.

V usage is TRBV12-5 and J usage is TRBJ1-1; possible D gene TRBD1, 6 bases. Trimming removed 5 bases from V and 3 bases from J, with 10 bases in between. The CDR3 is made up of 13 amino acids. The germline V gene encodes CDR1 LGHNT and CDR2 FRNRAP. CDR3 loop: CASGIGGYTEAFF. The CDR3 bases are TGTGCTAGTGGTATAGGGGGATACACTGAAGCTTTCTTT.

This chain joins TRBV7-5 and TRBJ2-2; the table's D call of TRBD2 was not tested on the DNA. TRBV7-5 is reported as a pseudogene. CDR3 length: 16 amino acids. The CDR3 region has the DNA TGTGCCAGAAGGAAAAGGGCGGGGGGAAACACCGGGGAGCTGTTTTTT. Translation: CARRKRAGGNTGELFF.

The chain joins TRBV6-5 to TRBJ1-1; 7 positions agree with TRBD1. V was clipped by 2 bases and J by 0 bases; unmatched bases: 3. The CDR3 runs to 15 residues. Per the germline V gene, CDR1 is MNHEY and CDR2 is SVGAGI. In DNA, the CDR3 is TGTGCCAGCAGTTACAAGGGGGCCATGAACACTGAAGCTTTCTTT. It is translated as CASSYKGAMNTEAFF.

The rearrangement uses TRBV3-1 (or the pseudogene TRBV3-2) and TRBJ2-1, with 8 bases aligning to TRBD2. The V gene end was trimmed by 6 bases and the J gene end by 8 bases; junction bases not matched to a gene: 9. Germline V gene sequence: CDR1 LGHDT, CDR2 YNNKEL (reference sequence). The CDR3 length is 14 residues. The CDR3 spells CASSLAGGPDEQFF. The DNA for the CDR3 is TGTGCCAGCAGTCTGGCGGGGGGTCCGGATGAGCAGTTCTTC.

The rearrangement uses TRBV5-4 and TRBJ2-6; 7 bases are shared with TRBD1. Germline CDR1 is SGHNT and CDR2 is YYREEE (reference sequence). This CDR3 is built from 16 residues. The trim removed 1 base at V and 1 base at J, leaving 2 bases unmatched. The CDR3 sequence: CASSLRGPSGANVLTF. CDR3 DNA: TGTGCCAGCAGCTTGAGGGGGCCGTCTGGGGCCAACGTCCTGACTTTC.

This clone was seen a few times. This chain connects TRBV7-3 to TRBJ1-1; 7 bases line up with TRBD1. From germline, CDR1 is SGHTA and CDR2 FQGTGA. This CDR3 is 14 amino acids long. J lost 1 base, V lost 4 bases, and 3 bases had no gene match. CDR3 sequence: CASSSQGPNTEAFF. DNA for the CDR3: TGTGCCAGCAGCTCACAGGGGCCGAACACTGAAGCTTTCTTT.

V usage is TRBV18 and J usage is TRBJ1-6, with D uncertain. This CDR3 is built from 16 residues. V gave up 1 base and J gave up 4 bases, with 11 bases separating them. Germline loops: CDR1 KGHSH, CDR2 LQKENI. The CDR3 DNA follows: TGTGCCAGCTCACCACGAGGAGAACCGTATAATTCACCCCTCCACTTT. This gives the protein CASSPRGEPYNSPLHF.